Listed below are T cell receptor beta chains from one sample, sequenced in a study of blood T cell repertoires in COVID-19. Some clones are missing from TCRdb's copy, which holds only in-frame ones; the method was immunoSEQ multiplex PCR. The table shows more than 250,000 clones, with roughly 80% occurring only once. The sample comprised PBMCs or T cells enriched from blood (not recorded which). These receptors originate from a middle-aged man who had been exposed to COVID-19. Both conserved end residues are part of each CDR3. D genes are given only for firm matches. Clone size is not always given. Where it is, it says once, few, many or a class for expanded clones.

clone size	J gene	D gene	V gene	CDR3 protein	CDR3 DNA
.	TRBJ2-1	.	TRBV6-5	CASSYGSNEQFF	TGTGCCAGCAGTTACGGGAGCAATGAGCAGTTCTTC
.	TRBJ1-2	.	TRBV3-1/TRBV3-2	CASSQDLRDPHGYTF	TGTGCCAGCAGCCAAGATCTGCGGGACCCTCACGGCTACACCTTC
.	TRBJ2-7	TRBD2	TRBV5-1	CASSQQTSGYEQYF	TGCGCCAGCAGCCAACAGACTAGCGGATACGAGCAGTACTTC
.	TRBJ1-4	.	TRBV19	CASNHQGPKLFF	TGTGCCAGTAATCATCAGGGTCCAAAACTGTTTTTT
.	TRBJ1-5	.	TRBV7-9	CASSRDHRDQPQHF	TGTGCCAGCAGCCGAGACCACAGGGATCAGCCCCAGCATTTT
.	TRBJ2-3	.	TRBV9	CASRATSTDTQYF	TGTGCCAGCAGAGCAACTAGCACAGATACGCAGTATTTT
.	TRBJ2-1	.	TRBV15	CATSGLEETYNEQFF	TGTGCCACCAGTGGGTTAGAGGAGACGTACAATGAGCAGTTCTTC
.	TRBJ2-5	TRBD2	TRBV14	CASSQLTSAARDF	TGTGCCAGCAGCCAACTAACTAGCGCGGCGCGGGACTTC
.	TRBJ2-6	.	TRBV19	CASSVQGYSGANVLTF	TGTGCCAGTAGTGTACAGGGCTACTCTGGGGCCAACGTCCTGACTTTC
.	TRBJ1-3	.	TRBV5-1	CASSLSTGNTIYF	TGCGCCAGCAGCTTGTCTACTGGAAACACCATATATTTT
few	TRBJ1-6	TRBD1	TRBV18	CASSPDRGNSPLHF	TGTGCCAGCTCACCGGACAGGGGTAATTCACCCCTCCACTTT
.	TRBJ2-7	.	TRBV7-8	CASSFVDSGTYEQYF	TGTGCCAGCAGCTTCGTGGACTCCGGGACCTACGAGCAGTACTTC
.	TRBJ2-2	.	TRBV11-3	CASSWAGKPGELFF	TGTGCCAGCAGCTGGGCGGGGAAGCCCGGGGAGCTGTTTTTT
.	TRBJ2-5	.	TRBV5-6	CASSPAGSSTQYF	TGTGCCAGCAGCCCGGCAGGTTCCTCGACCCAGTACTTC
.	TRBJ1-1	TRBD1	TRBV7-7	CASSPFGQGAGTEAFF	TGTGCTAGCAGCCCCTTCGGACAGGGGGCTGGCACTGAAGCTTTCTTT
.	TRBJ2-3	.	TRBV7-3	CASSLNGGTVKDTQYF	TGTGCCAGCAGCTTAAATGGCGGGACTGTGAAGGATACGCAGTATTTT
.	TRBJ2-7	.	TRBV19	CASSIGGSLVHEQYF	TGTGCCAGTAGTATAGGTGGCAGTTTGGTCCACGAGCAGTACTTC
.	TRBJ2-3	.	TRBV11-2	CASSLEPQRTQYF	TGTGCCAGCAGCTTAGAGCCACAACGTACGCAGTATTTT
.	TRBJ2-2	.	TRBV19	CASSRDPGRGELFF	TGTGCCAGTAGTAGAGACCCTGGTCGGGGGGAGCTGTTTTTT
.	TRBJ2-7	TRBD1	TRBV7-9	CASSQQGVGEQYF	TGTGCCAGCAGCCAACAGGGGGTAGGCGAGCAGTACTTC
.	TRBJ1-3	.	TRBV7-2	CASSLTSFSGNTIYF	TGTGCCAGCAGCCTAACTTCATTTTCAGGAAACACCATATATTTT
few	TRBJ2-5	.	TRBV4-2	CASSQVSTQETQYF	TGTGCCAGCAGCCAAGTGTCTACCCAAGAGACCCAGTACTTC
.	TRBJ1-1	.	TRBV27	CASSLNGRGNTEAFF	TGTGCCAGCAGTTTAAACGGCAGGGGTAACACTGAAGCTTTCTTT
once	TRBJ1-4	TRBD1	TRBV11-2	CASSQTGALNREEKLFF	TGTGCCAGCAGCCAGACAGGGGCCCTCAATCGGGAGGAAAAACTGTTTTTT
.	TRBJ1-2	TRBD1	TRBV14	CASSPLDREWGYTF	TGTGCCAGCAGCCCGTTGGACAGGGAATGGGGCTACACCTTC
.	TRBJ2-1	.	TRBV12-3/TRBV12-4	CASSYNTGGSFF	TGTGCCAGCAGCTATAATACGGGTGGCTCGTTCTTC
.	TRBJ2-1	.	TRBV3-1/TRBV3-2	CASSQIDEQFF	TGTGCCAGCAGCCAAATAGATGAGCAGTTCTTC
.	TRBJ2-3	TRBD1	TRBV13	CASSARDRGRTDTQYF	TGTGCCAGCAGCGCCCGGGACAGGGGACGGACAGATACGCAGTATTTT
.	TRBJ2-7	.	TRBV5-1	CASSSSKRYEQYF	TGCGCCAGCAGCTCCTCCAAGAGGTACGAGCAGTACTTC
.	TRBJ1-3	.	TRBV30	CAWSQGQANTIYF	TGTGCCTGGAGTCAGGGCCAGGCCAACACCATATATTTT
.	TRBJ2-1	.	TRBV12-3/TRBV12-4	CASSPIGGEQFF	TGTGCCAGCAGTCCCATCGGAGGTGAGCAGTTCTTC
once	TRBJ2-7	TRBD2	TRBV7-9	CASSPSSGGGQYF	TGTGCCAGCAGCCCCTCTTCTGGGGGGGGGCAGTACTTC
.	TRBJ2-4	.	TRBV12-3/TRBV12-4	CASSLGENIQYF	TGTGCCAGCAGTTTAGGAGAAAACATTCAGTACTTC
.	TRBJ1-1	.	TRBV28	CASSGVGEAFF	TGTGCCAGCAGCGGGGTTGGTGAAGCTTTCTTT
.	TRBJ2-7	TRBD1	TRBV27	CASRAPGQEGAYEQYF	TGTGCCAGCAGAGCACCGGGACAGGAGGGTGCCTACGAGCAGTACTTC
.	TRBJ2-2	TRBD2	TRBV27	CASGGGATGELFF	TGTGCCAGCGGCGGGGGGGCCACCGGGGAGCTGTTTTTT
.	TRBJ1-1	.	TRBV19	CASSGTVNTEAFF	TGTGCCAGTAGCGGGACTGTGAACACTGAAGCTTTCTTT
.	TRBJ2-7	TRBD2	TRBV25-1	CASGPQLAGTDEQYF	TGTGCCAGCGGCCCCCAACTAGCGGGGACCGACGAGCAGTACTTC
.	TRBJ2-3	TRBD1	TRBV7-3	CASSRDRVTDTQYF	TGTGCCAGCAGCCGGGACAGGGTTACAGATACGCAGTATTTT
.	TRBJ2-7	.	TRBV7-9	CASSLVTGGSYEQYF	TGTGCCAGCAGCTTAGTTACAGGCGGCTCCTACGAGCAGTACTTC
.	TRBJ2-1	.	TRBV4-2	CASSEGASIQSDNEQFF	TGTGCCAGCAGCGAAGGGGCTTCAATCCAGAGTGACAATGAGCAGTTCTTC
once	TRBJ2-1	.	TRBV7-9	CASSAGHYNEQFF	TGTGCCAGCAGCGCGGGGCACTACAATGAGCAGTTCTTC
.	TRBJ2-3	TRBD1	TRBV4-1	CASSQGRLRGRGTDTQYF	TGCGCCAGCAGCCAAGGCCGTTTGAGGGGGCGCGGGACAGATACGCAGTATTTT
.	TRBJ2-1	.	TRBV2	CASSGGQRDEQFF	TGTGCCAGCAGTGGGGGGCAAAGGGATGAGCAGTTCTTC
.	TRBJ2-3	.	TRBV7-9	CASSLLGTSTDTQYF	TGTGCCAGCAGCCTGCTAGGGACTAGCACAGATACGCAGTATTTT
.	TRBJ2-7	.	TRBV12-3/TRBV12-4	CATSSGVEEQYF	TGTGCCACCTCATCGGGAGTGGAGGAGCAGTACTTC
.	TRBJ2-1	TRBD2	TRBV3-1/TRBV3-2	CASSRPGLKINEQFF	TGTGCCAGCAGCCGACCGGGACTAAAGATCAATGAGCAGTTCTTC
.	TRBJ2-3	TRBD2	TRBV7-9	CASSLGVFSGRAGTDTQYF	TGTGCCAGCAGCTTGGGGGTGTTTAGCGGGAGGGCCGGCACAGATACGCAGTATTTT
.	TRBJ1-6	.	TRBV3-1/TRBV3-2	CASSQRGVGAYSPLHF	TGTGCCAGCAGCCAACGCGGGGTGGGCGCTTATTCACCCCTCCACTTT
.	TRBJ2-5	TRBD2	TRBV30	CAWNLRAGEETQYF	TGTGCCTGGAACCTCAGAGCGGGAGAAGAGACCCAGTACTTC
.	TRBJ2-1	.	TRBV7-9	CASAPYGLTLNEQFF	TGTGCCAGCGCGCCATACGGACTAACCCTCAATGAGCAGTTCTTC
many	TRBJ1-2	.	TRBV7-3	CASSLHGGRNYGYTF	TGTGCCAGCAGCTTACACGGGGGGCGCAACTATGGCTACACCTTC
.	TRBJ2-5	TRBD1	TRBV6-5	CATSSKAGGTETQYF	TGTGCCACCTCCAGTAAGGCAGGGGGAACGGAGACCCAGTACTTC
once	TRBJ1-1	.	TRBV25-1	CASSDSGGYTEAFF	TGTGCCAGCAGTGATAGCGGGGGGTACACTGAAGCTTTCTTT
.	TRBJ2-7	TRBD1	TRBV6-1	CASSEYRGTYEQYF	TGTGCCAGCAGTGAATACAGGGGGACCTACGAGCAGTACTTC
.	TRBJ1-4	.	TRBV6-5	CASSTEPLVTGKLFF	TGTGCCAGCAGTACCGAACCGCTCGTGACTGGAAAACTGTTTTTT
.	TRBJ2-5	.	TRBV10-1	CASSESGSQETQYF	TGCGCCAGCAGTGAGAGTGGGAGCCAAGAGACCCAGTACTTC